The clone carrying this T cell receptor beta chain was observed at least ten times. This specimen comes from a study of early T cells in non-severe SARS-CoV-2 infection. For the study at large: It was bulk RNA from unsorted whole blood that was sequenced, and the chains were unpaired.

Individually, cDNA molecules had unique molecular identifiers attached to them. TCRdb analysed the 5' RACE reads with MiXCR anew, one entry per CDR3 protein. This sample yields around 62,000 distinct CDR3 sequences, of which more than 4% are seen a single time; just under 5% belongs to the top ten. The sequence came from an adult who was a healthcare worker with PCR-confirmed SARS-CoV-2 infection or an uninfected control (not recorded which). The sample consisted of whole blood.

This CDR3 is CASSFLDRDYGYTF. CDR3 sequence (DNA): TGTGCCAGCAGCTTCCTGGACAGGGACTATGGCTACACCTTC. The genes are TRBV11-1 and TRBJ1-2, with TRBD1 matching 8 bases. Germline V gives CDR1 SGHAT, CDR2 FQDESV (reference sequence). The CDR3 has 14 amino acids. J lost 3 bases, V lost 3 bases, and 3 bases had no gene match.